This TCR beta chain emerged from a study of blood T cells in healthy people across ages. This clonotype was seen more than once but under ten times. Antigen: not known. Study-wide points: A roughly linear age-dependent decrease characterized TCR beta diversity per million T cells. Whereas aged donors had fewer naive CD4+ cells, long-lived donors had more of them and higher diversity.

The CDR3 spans 13 residues. The germline V gene encodes CDR1 WSHSY and CDR2 SAAADI. The V end was cut by 0 bases, the J end by 4 bases, with 7 bases between. Each sample gave at least 6.5 million isolated PBMCs. Primers used in a second PCR of roughly 6 to 11 cycles were a sample-barcoded 5' primer and a J-beta primer mix. Every single cDNA molecule received a tag from a template-switch adaptor with 12 random nucleotides. One entry per CDR3 protein, called by TCRdb with MiXCR from the 5' RACE reads. The sample carries approximately 690,000 distinct CDR3 sequences, around 41% recorded once. Sequenced material: blood. The TCR comes from an elderly man in good health. The chain uses TRBV10-2 and TRBJ2-7; TRBD2 might be the D (5 bases). This chain's CDR3 is CASSESSGYEQYF. The CDR3 nucleotides are TGCGCCAGCAGTGAGTCGTCGGGGTACGAGCAGTACTTC.